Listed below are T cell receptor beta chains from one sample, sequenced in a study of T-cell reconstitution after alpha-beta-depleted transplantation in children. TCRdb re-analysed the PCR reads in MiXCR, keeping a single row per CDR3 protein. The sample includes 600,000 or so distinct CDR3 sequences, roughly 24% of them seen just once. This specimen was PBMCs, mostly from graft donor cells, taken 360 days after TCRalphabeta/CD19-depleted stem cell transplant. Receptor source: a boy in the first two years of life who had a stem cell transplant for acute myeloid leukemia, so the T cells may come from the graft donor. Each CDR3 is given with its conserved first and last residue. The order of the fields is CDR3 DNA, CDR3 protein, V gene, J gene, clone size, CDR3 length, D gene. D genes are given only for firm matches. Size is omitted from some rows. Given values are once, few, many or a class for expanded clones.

TGTGCCAGCGCGGGGCCAGCCGAAAAACTGTTTTTT,CASAGPAEKLFF,TRBV7-9,TRBJ1-4,.,12,.
TGCAGTGCTAAGACAGGGAACACCGGGGAGCTGTTTTTT,CSAKTGNTGELFF,TRBV20-1,TRBJ2-2,once,13,.
TGTGCCAGCAGCTTAGCTTCGCTAGCGGGGACCGAGCAGTTCTTC,CASSLASLAGTEQFF,TRBV7-2,TRBJ2-1,.,15,TRBD2
TGCAGTGCCAAGCGGGGGGGCAGGGACACCGGGGAGCTGTTTTTT,CSAKRGGRDTGELFF,TRBV20-1,TRBJ2-2,.,15,TRBD2
TGTGCCAGCAGTCCAAGGGGGACATCGACCGGGGAGCTGTTTTTT,CASSPRGTSTGELFF,TRBV12-3/TRBV12-4,TRBJ2-2,few,15,.
TGTGCCAGCAGGCGAAGCGGGGGGGCGATCAGCACAGATACGCAGTATTTT,CASRRSGGAISTDTQYF,TRBV7-2,TRBJ2-3,few,17,TRBD2
TGTGCCAGCAGTTTAGGGTTGGGACTAGCGGGGGCCTACAATGAGCAGTTCTTC,CASSLGLGLAGAYNEQFF,TRBV12-3/TRBV12-4,TRBJ2-1,few,18,TRBD2
TGCAGTGCTAAGGCGGGATACGGGTCACCCCTCCACTTT,CSAKAGYGSPLHF,TRBV20-1,TRBJ1-6,.,13,.
TGTGCCAGCAGGCGGGGGCCCACAGATACGCAGTATTTT,CASRRGPTDTQYF,TRBV15,TRBJ2-3,.,13,.
TGTGCCACCAGCAGTCCCAGGACAGGGGCGGGGAAAGGAGATGGCTACACCTTC,CATSSPRTGAGKGDGYTF,TRBV15,TRBJ1-2,many,18,TRBD1
TGCGCCAGCAGCTTGGTCGACCTGTGGAGTCAGGGCACAGATACGCAGTATTTT,CASSLVDLWSQGTDTQYF,TRBV5-1,TRBJ2-3,.,18,.
TGTGCCAGCCGAACCCCAGAGGAAAGTGAGCAGTTCTTC,CASRTPEESEQFF,TRBV11-1,TRBJ2-1,.,13,.
TGTGCCAGTAGCTCAGGACAGGCGACAGATACGCAGTATTTT,CASSSGQATDTQYF,TRBV7-3,TRBJ2-3,few,14,TRBD1
TGTGCCACCAGCAGAGATTGGATGGCTGAAGCTTTCTTT,CATSRDWMAEAFF,TRBV15,TRBJ1-1,.,13,.
TGCAGTGCTAGATCACCGACAGCGGGAAAAGAGACCCAGTACTTC,CSARSPTAGKETQYF,TRBV20-1,TRBJ2-5,.,15,TRBD2
TGCAGCGTTTGGGACACAGAATTAACCTACGAGCAGTACTTC,CSVWDTELTYEQYF,TRBV29-1,TRBJ2-7,many,14,.
TGTGCCAGCAGTTACTCATCAGGGTCTCGGCAGCCCCAGCATTTT,CASSYSSGSRQPQHF,TRBV6-5,TRBJ1-5,.,15,.
TGTGCCAGCAGCTTAGCCTCTCCCGCCGCGGACACTGAAGCTTTCTTT,CASSLASPAADTEAFF,TRBV7-2,TRBJ1-1,many,16,.
TGTGCCAGCAGTTCGAGAGGGGAAGGCTACACCTTC,CASSSRGEGYTF,TRBV6-5,TRBJ1-2,.,12,.
TGTGCCAGCAGCTCGGGACAGGGGCCCTACAATGAGCAGTTCTTC,CASSSGQGPYNEQFF,TRBV5-5,TRBJ2-1,many,15,TRBD1
TGTGCCAGCAGCTCCCCCCGGGGCGGGGGGACCCTAAATGAGCAGTTCTTC,CASSSPRGGGTLNEQFF,TRBV7-2,TRBJ2-1,once,17,TRBD2
TGCAGTGCTAAAAATTATGGGGACAGGGATTACAATGAGCAGTTCTTC,CSAKNYGDRDYNEQFF,TRBV20-1,TRBJ2-1,many,16,TRBD1
TGCAGTGCTAGTGGCCCGGGAAACCAATACAATGAGCAGTTCTTC,CSASGPGNQYNEQFF,TRBV20-1,TRBJ2-1,few,15,.
TGCGCCAGCAGCGATTATCGACGGAGCTATGGCTACACCTTC,CASSDYRRSYGYTF,TRBV5-1,TRBJ1-2,.,14,.
TGTGCCAGCAGCCCCCAGGGGTCCATGAACACTGAAGCTTTCTTT,CASSPQGSMNTEAFF,TRBV9,TRBJ1-1,.,15,.
TGCGCCAGCAGCCAAGAGTTATGGCTAACGGACATTCAGTACTTC,CASSQELWLTDIQYF,TRBV4-3,TRBJ2-4,.,15,.
TGTGCCAGCAGTCTCAGACCTACCGGGCCGTCATACCAAGAGACCCAGTACTTC,CASSLRPTGPSYQETQYF,TRBV12-3/TRBV12-4,TRBJ2-5,many,18,.
TGTGCCAGCAGCTTCGACAGGGCACAAGAGACCCAGTACTTC,CASSFDRAQETQYF,TRBV7-9,TRBJ2-5,.,14,TRBD1
TGCAGTGCAAGTCGCCAGGGACTAGTCGACGAGACCCAGTACTTC,CSASRQGLVDETQYF,TRBV20-1,TRBJ2-5,.,15,TRBD2
TGTGCCATCAGTGAGTCGCTGGGGGGCCCCAGCACAGATACGCAGTATTTT,CAISESLGGPSTDTQYF,TRBV10-3,TRBJ2-3,many,17,.
TGTGCCAGTAGTATCCACGTGACCCAGGCTACAGATACGCAGTATTTT,CASSIHVTQATDTQYF,TRBV19,TRBJ2-3,.,16,.
TGTGCCAGCTACGGACCCGGGGACACAGATACGCAGTATTTT,CASYGPGDTDTQYF,TRBV27,TRBJ2-3,.,14,.
TGCAGTGCTAGAGGGACTAGCTTCAACTACGAGCAGTACTTC,CSARGTSFNYEQYF,TRBV20-1,TRBJ2-7,.,14,TRBD2
TGTGCCAGCAGCCCGAGACCCGCGAGGGACACCATATATTTT,CASSPRPARDTIYF,TRBV4-2,TRBJ1-3,few,14,.
TGTGCCAGCAGCTTAGCTACCGGGACAGGGGGCTATGGCTACACCTTC,CASSLATGTGGYGYTF,TRBV7-2,TRBJ1-2,few,16,TRBD1
TGTGCCAGCAGAGAGGGCAGTCAAGAGACCCAGTACTTC,CASREGSQETQYF,TRBV12-3/TRBV12-4,TRBJ2-5,.,13,.
TGTGCCAGCAGAGATCGTTCTAGCGGGGGAGTTTACAATGAGCAGTTCTTC,CASRDRSSGGVYNEQFF,TRBV6-1,TRBJ2-1,.,17,TRBD2
TGTGCCATTCAGAGGGATAGCAATCAGCCCCAGCATTTT,CAIQRDSNQPQHF,TRBV24-1,TRBJ1-5,.,13,.
TGTGCCAGCAGTTACAGACAGGGCCGGGCTAACTATGGCTACACCTTC,CASSYRQGRANYGYTF,TRBV6-5,TRBJ1-2,.,16,TRBD1
TGCGCCAGCAGCCAAGAAGTGACAGGGGGCTTATACGAGCAGTACTTC,CASSQEVTGGLYEQYF,TRBV4-3,TRBJ2-7,.,16,TRBD1
TGTGCCAGCAGCCTAGGAGGGGCTCAGCCCCAGCATTTT,CASSLGGAQPQHF,TRBV4-2,TRBJ1-5,many,13,.
TGCAGCCCGGGGGAAGGCTATGGCTACACCTTC,CSPGEGYGYTF,TRBV20-1,TRBJ1-2,many,11,.
TGCAGTGCTAGACGTCCTATAGGGCTGAACACTGAAGCTTTCTTT,CSARRPIGLNTEAFF,TRBV20-1,TRBJ1-1,many,15,.
TGCAGCGTCCCGAAGCGGAATGAGCAGTTCTTC,CSVPKRNEQFF,TRBV29-1,TRBJ2-1,many,11,.
TGTGCCAGCAGTTCCCTTCCGGGGGCCTTGAACACTGAAGCTTTCTTT,CASSSLPGALNTEAFF,TRBV6-5,TRBJ1-1,.,16,.
TGCAGTGCTAGAGGGGCGATCGCCACAGATACGCAGTATTTT,CSARGAIATDTQYF,TRBV20-1,TRBJ2-3,.,14,.
TGTGCCAGCAGTTACTCGACGGGGACAGGGTCCTACGAGCAGTACTTC,CASSYSTGTGSYEQYF,TRBV6-2/TRBV6-3,TRBJ2-7,few,16,TRBD1
TGTGCCAGCAGTCCCTCGGTAACCCGGGACTGGCGGCGAGAGACCCAGTACTTC,CASSPSVTRDWRRETQYF,TRBV11-2,TRBJ2-5,.,18,.